This T cell receptor (beta chain) was sequenced in a study of cytomegalovirus exposure and HLA in healthy donors. Broader study findings: In a later analysis, TCR beta V- and J-gene trimming was associated with a missense DCLRE1C variant. The study labeled 164 TCR beta chains cytomegalovirus-associated. The later analysis indicated that the majority of CMV-associated TCR beta chains appeared HLA-restricted.

About this clone: As yet, its antigen is unknown.

At sampling all donors were nominally healthy, likely with unrecorded immune exposures. Amplification used 60 Vbeta primers and 13 Jbeta primers. The method was immunoSEQ multiplex PCR; TCRdb's version includes in-frame clones alone and lacks a portion of them. The sample lists over 150,000 clones, roughly 78% seen once, with approximately 13% in the top ten. The sequenced material came from PBMCs. The sequence was collected from a woman aged 50 to 60 in good health and CMV-seropositive.

The CDR3 sequence is CSVDHRPDRGVYNEQFF. As DNA, the CDR3 is TGCAGCGTTGATCATAGGCCGGACAGGGGGGTCTACAATGAGCAGTTCTTC. The chain combines TRBV29-1 with TRBJ2-1; the match to TRBD1 covers 10 bases. Germline-derived CDR1 and CDR2 are SQVTM and ANQGSEA. J was trimmed by 3 bases and V by 3 bases; bases with no gene match: 11. This CDR3 contains 17 residues.